This TCR beta chain was captured in a study of glioma-infiltrating T cells. CDR3 size: 15 residues. Deletions cut 4 bases from V and 0 bases from J, with 9 bases between. From germline, CDR1 is LNHDA and CDR2 SQIVND (reference sequence). Using RNA template, CDR3s of TCR alpha and beta were amplified with iRepertoire arm-PCR. Via MiXCR, TCRdb re-called the multiplex PCR reads, giving one row per CDR3 protein. The data show 300,000 to 450,000 distinct CDR3 sequences, roughly two fifths seen once. The J gene is TRBJ2-2, the V gene TRBV19, with D possibly being TRBD1 or TRBD2 (5 bases each). Sequences were obtained from glioma tissue, nonneoplastic brain tissue, or PBMCs (not recorded which). The sequence derives from a human donor with low-grade glioma or glioblastoma, undergoing nonglioma brain surgery, or in good health (not recorded which). In DNA, the CDR3 is TGTGCCAGTAGTAAGGGACGAACGAACACCGGGGAGCTGTTTTTT. Protein sequence: CASSKGRTNTGELFF.